This T cell receptor beta chain was observed in a study of breast tumors, draining lymph nodes, adjacent tissues. The lymph nodes were axillary draining lymph nodes from breast cancer patients. CDR3 length: 16 amino acids. V was trimmed by 4 bases and J by 4 bases, leaving 19 bases between them. Germline loops: CDR1 SGHRS, CDR2 YFSETQ. Study-wide findings and caveats: That most tumor T cells come from lymph nodes remained unproven. Tumor and nontumor repertoires were significantly more similar in luminal-like than in basal-like breast cancer.

At least ten counts were recorded for this clonotype. Its specificity is not known. A single record per CDR3 protein comes from TCRdb applying MiXCR to the multiplex PCR reads. The data hold a few hundred thousand distinct CDR3 sequences, with less than 45% observed a single time. This sequence was found in a female donor with breast cancer. Some clones in this sample may be carry-over from other donors' samples. Sequencing was done on a sample of axillary lymph node tissue. The chain combines TRBV5-1 with TRBJ2-3, with D possibly being TRBD2 (7 bases). The CDR3 DNA is TGCGCCAGCAGCACAGAAAGGGGGGGATTGGCAGATACGCAGTATTTT. Translated, it gives CASSTERGGLADTQYF.